One sample yielded the 16 T cell receptor beta chains listed below, sequenced in a study of cytomegalovirus exposure and HLA in healthy donors. The primer mix had 60 Vbeta and 13 Jbeta primers. Some clones are missing from TCRdb's copy, which holds only in-frame ones; the method was immunoSEQ multiplex PCR. This sample lists over 60,000 clones; its ten largest clones have 7.5% to 8%. Sequenced input: PBMCs. Receptors were obtained from a female donor in good health and CMV-seropositive.

J is TRBJ2-1 and V is TRBV15; TRBD1 matches 8 bases. V was pared by 3 bases and J by 9 bases, with 10 bases of the junction left unmatched. CDR1 and CDR2 (germline): LNHNV, YYDKDF (reference sequence). The CDR3 has 15 amino acids. In nucleotides, the CDR3 is TGTGCCACCAGCAGCCCCGGGACAGGTAATCCTGAGCAGTTCTTC. This gives the protein CATSSPGTGNPEQFF.

V and J are TRBV18 and TRBJ2-2, with no clear D. The ends were cut back, 3 bases at V and 4 bases at J, with 6 bases in the middle. CDR3 length: 13 residues. Looked up from germline, CDR1 is KGHSH and CDR2 is LQKENI. The CDR3 DNA reads TGTGCCAGCTCACCGAGAGTCACCGGGGAGCTGTTTTTT. Protein product: CASSPRVTGELFF.

This chain links TRBV28 with TRBJ2-7; possible D gene TRBD2, 5 bases. V lost 5 bases and J lost 2, with 10 bases in between. The germline CDR1 and CDR2 sequences are MDHEN and SYDVKM. CDR3 size: 13 residues. Here the CDR3 reads CASSPRGPYEQYF. In nucleotides, the CDR3 is TGTGCCAGCAGTCCCCGAGGGCCCTACGAGCAGTACTTC.

The V call is TRBV7-2, the J call TRBJ2-7, with D uncertain. Trimming shortened V by 1 base and J by 3 bases, and 7 bases separated the two germline ends. Germline V gene data show CDR1 as SGHTA and CDR2 as FQGNSA. The CDR3 has 13 residues. CDR3: CASSLGQIYEQYF. The CDR3 DNA reads as TGTGCCAGCAGCTTAGGCCAGATCTACGAGCAGTACTTC.

CDR3 bases: TGCGCCAGCAGCCCCTCCACAGGGGACACTGAAGCTTTCTTT. Encoded protein: CASSPSTGDTEAFF. The chain recombines TRBV23-1 with TRBJ1-1, with 7 bases matching TRBD1. TRBV23-1 is treated as an ORF (open reading frame) with a function not yet certain. The CDR3 is made up of 14 amino acids. The V and J ends lost 6 bases and 3 bases, in that order; junction bases with no gene match: 7.

V usage is TRBV30 and J usage is TRBJ1-2; D is uncertain. The V end lost 3 bases, the J end lost 2 bases, and 10 bases lay between the germline ends. The V gene's germline CDR1 is GTSNPN and CDR2 SVGIG (reference sequence). There are 13 residues in the CDR3. The CDR3 nucleotides are TGTGCCTGGAGCGCCGGGAAGAACTATGGCTACACCTTC. This encodes CAWSAGKNYGYTF. Full variable domain (missing parts from reference TRBV30 and TRBJ1-2): SQTIHQWPATLVQPVGSPLSLECTVEGTSNPNLYWYRQAAGRGLQLLFYSVGIGQISSEVPQNLSASRPQDRQFILSSKKLLLSDSGFYLCAWSAGKNYGYTFGSGTRLTVV.

The V gene is TRBV9, the J gene TRBJ2-7, with D maybe TRBD1 (5 bases). Germline CDR1 reads SGDLS; CDR2 reads YYNGEE. The CDR3 extends over 13 amino acids. V gave up 1 base and J gave up 4 bases, with 9 bases separating them. The CDR3 bases are TGTGCCAGCAGCGTAAATCCAGGGTACGAGCAGTACTTC. It specifies CASSVNPGYEQYF. Together with reference TRBV9 and TRBJ2-7, the CDR3 gives the full variable domain: DSGVTQTPKHLITATGQRVTLRCSPRSGDLSVYWYQQSLDQGLQFLIQYYNGEERAKGNILERFSAQQFPDLHSELNLSSLELGDSALYFCASSVNPGYEQYFGPGTRLTVT.

Remarks on this clone: One junction end does not reproduce the germline sequence, and a read error may be involved. The chain employs TRBV2 and TRBJ2-5; TRBD2 matches 12 bases. Germline CDR1 is SNHLY and CDR2 is FYNNEI. This CDR3 region has 13 residues. This CDR3 is CASSQTSGGPPDF. DNA of the CDR3: TGTGCCAGCAGTCAGACTAGCGGGGGCCCCCCTGACTTC.

The chain carries TRBV27 and TRBJ2-7, with D possibly TRBD1 on 7 matching bases. The CDR3 consists of 15 residues. Trimming shortened V by 6 bases and J by 2 bases, and 17 bases separated the two germline ends. Germline V gene data show CDR1 as MNHEY and CDR2 as SMNVEV (reference sequence). In DNA form, the CDR3 reads TGTGCCAGCAGCAACAGGGGCCCTAGCGCCTACGAGCAGTACTTC. This gives the protein CASSNRGPSAYEQYF.

This chain connects TRBV5-1 to TRBJ2-2, with a tentative D call TRBD2 (6 bases). CDR3 size: 12 residues. In germline, CDR1 is SGHRS, CDR2 YFSETQ. The CDR3 nucleotides read TGCGCGGGCGGGGATGACACCGGGGAGCTGTTTTTT. Encoded protein: CAGGDDTGELFF.

The chain combines TRBV15 with TRBJ2-3; 16 nucleotides agree with TRBD2. The CDR3 is 18 residues long. Trimming at V came to 1 base and at J to 5 bases, leaving 6 bases not matched to a gene. The germline gives CDR1 LNHNV, CDR2 YYDKDF (reference sequence). CDR3 DNA: TGTGCCACCAGCAGAGGGGGACTAGCGGGGGGGCGTATAGATACGCAGTATTTT. Translated: CATSRGGLAGGRIDTQYF.

V is TRBV6-5 and J is TRBJ1-2, with no clear D. This CDR3 contains 15 residues. The V end was cut by 2 bases, the J end by 0 bases, with 10 bases between. Germline V lookup: CDR1 MNHEY, CDR2 SVGAGI. The CDR3 coding sequence is TGTGCCAGCAGTTACCTGGACGGGGCTAACTATGGCTACACCTTC. Amino acids: CASSYLDGANYGYTF.

This chain links TRBV5-4 with TRBJ2-5; D is unresolved. Trimming took off 0 bases at V and 0 bases at J, with 6 bases between the two ends. CDR3 length equals 14 residues. Germline CDR1 and CDR2: SGHNT and YYREEE (reference sequence). The CDR3 here is CASSLAQNQETQYF. The CDR3, as DNA: TGTGCCAGCAGCTTGGCGCAGAACCAAGAGACCCAGTACTTC.

The V gene is TRBV7-6, the J gene TRBJ2-7; 9 positions agree with TRBD2. V gave up 4 bases and J gave up 5 bases; unmatched junction bases: 9. CDR1 is SGHVS, CDR2 FNYEAQ, per germline. This CDR3 comprises 15 residues. In DNA form, the CDR3 reads TGTGCCAGCAGCTCCTTAGCGGGAGAGAGAGACGAGCAGTACTTC. Its protein product is CASSSLAGERDEQYF.

The chain carries TRBV27 and TRBJ2-7; D might be TRBD1 (6 bases). Deletions cut 1 base from V and 2 bases from J, with 12 bases between. The CDR3 is made up of 15 amino acids. CDR1 is MNHEY, CDR2 SMNVEV, per germline (reference sequence). DNA of the CDR3: TGTGCCAGCAGTTTATTGACAGGACGGCCCTACGAGCAGTACTTC. Residues: CASSLLTGRPYEQYF.

CDR3 loop: CASSTGLSNNQPQHF. The CDR3 DNA reads TGTGCCAGTTCCACAGGGTTAAGTAACAATCAGCCCCAGCATTTT. V gene TRBV19 combines with J gene TRBJ1-5, with D perhaps TRBD1 (6 bases). CDR1 LNHDA and CDR2 SQIVND come from the germline V gene (reference sequence). V gave up 8 bases and J gave up 3 bases, with 17 bases separating them. CDR3 length: 15 residues. The full variable domain, rest sourced from reference TRBV19 and TRBJ1-5, is DGGITQSPKYLFRKEGQNVTLSCEQNLNHDAMYWYRQDPGQGLRLIYYSQIVNDFQKGDIAEGYSVSREKKESFPLTVTSAQKNPTAFYLCASSTGLSNNQPQHFGDGTRLSIL.